The 8 T cell receptor beta chains in this list originate from one sample, sequenced in a study of T cell responses to AZD1222 COVID-19 vaccine. Data came from immunoSEQ multiplex PCR; TCRdb stores just in-frame clones and leaves some out. The sample yields roughly 130,000 clones, about 89% seen once. Sample: peripheral blood, taken 28 days after the second dose of the MenACWY control vaccine. Source of these receptors: an adult who received the MenACWY meningococcal vaccine as a control.

This sequence joins TRBV19 and TRBJ2-3; 10 bases are a match to TRBD1. The CDR3 runs to 18 residues. Germline V lookup: CDR1 LNHDA, CDR2 SQIVND (reference sequence). The V and J ends lost 7 bases and 1 base, in that order; junction bases with no gene match: 14. The CDR3 DNA reads as TGTGCCAGTACCAAAGGGGGGGACAGGGGATTGGGCACAGATACGCAGTATTTT. This sequence encodes CASTKGGDRGLGTDTQYF.

J is TRBJ1-4 and V is TRBV11-2; unclear D gene. This CDR3 is 16 amino acids long. Looked up from germline, CDR1 is SGHAT and CDR2 is FQNNGV. The ends were cut back, 4 bases at V and 0 bases at J, with 12 bases in the middle. The DNA for the CDR3 is TGTGCCAGCAGCTACGCCAGCACGTCAACTAATGAAAAACTGTTTTTT. Translated: CASSYASTSTNEKLFF. Looking up the rest from reference TRBV11-2 and TRBJ1-4 gives the full variable domain: EAGVAQSPRYKIIEKRQSVAFWCNPISGHATLYWYQQILGQGPKLLIQFQNNGVVDDSQLPKDRFSAERLKGVDSTLKIQPAKLEDSAVYLCASSYASTSTNEKLFFGSGTQLSVL.

This chain uses TRBV5-1 with TRBJ1-5; 8 nucleotides line up with TRBD1. The CDR3 is 15 amino acids. J gave up 7 bases and V 1 base, and 7 bases lay outside the gene matches. Germline lookup yields CDR1 SGHRS and CDR2 YFSETQ. The CDR3 region has the DNA TGCGCCAGCAGCTTGTTGGCAGGGGGCGGGCAGCCCCAGCATTTT. Translation: CASSLLAGGGQPQHF.

This chain links TRBV5-1 with TRBJ1-1, with D possibly matching TRBD1 (5 bases). This CDR3 contains 16 residues. Trimming shortened V by 7 bases and J by 1 base, and 20 bases separated the two germline ends. Looked up from germline, CDR1 is SGHRS and CDR2 is YFSETQ. CDR3 amino acids: CASSTSTAGQNTEAFF. The DNA of the CDR3 is TGCGCCAGCTCTACCTCGACAGCCGGCCAGAACACTGAAGCTTTCTTT.

Turning to this clone: Mismatch with germline at one junction end may stem from a read error. The chain uses TRBV29-1 and TRBJ2-3; the match to TRBD2 covers 7 bases. CDR3 length: 8 amino acids. The germline gives CDR1 SQVTM, CDR2 ANQGSEA. CDR3 protein: CSVDTGGF. CDR3 nucleotides: TGCAGCGTTGACACCGGGGGGTTT.

V gene TRBV3-1 (or the pseudogene TRBV3-2) combines with J gene TRBJ2-1; D gene ambiguous. V lost 0 bases and J lost 5, with 8 bases in between. CDR1 and CDR2 (germline): LGHDT, YNNKEL (reference sequence). The CDR3 consists of 14 residues. CDR3 sequence reads: CASSQEWLNNEQFF. CDR3 DNA sequence: TGTGCCAGCAGCCAAGAATGGCTAAACAATGAGCAGTTCTTC.

The J gene is TRBJ2-2, the V gene TRBV11-2; tentatively, D is TRBD2 (6 bases). Germline V lookup: CDR1 SGHAT, CDR2 FQNNGV. Trimming took off 5 bases at V and 2 bases at J, with 15 bases between the two ends. The CDR3 contains 16 residues. The DNA of the CDR3 is TGTGCCAGCAGCATTAGTGCGGCGGGAAACACCGGGGAGCTGTTTTTT. Its translation is CASSISAAGNTGELFF. Full variable domain (missing parts from reference TRBV11-2 and TRBJ2-2): EAGVAQSPRYKIIEKRQSVAFWCNPISGHATLYWYQQILGQGPKLLIQFQNNGVVDDSQLPKDRFSAERLKGVDSTLKIQPAKLEDSAVYLCASSISAAGNTGELFFGEGSRLTVL.

V usage is TRBV6-5 and J usage is TRBJ2-7; D remains ambiguous. Between the trimmed V and J ends, which lost 3 bases and 2 bases, there was a span of 11 bases. Germline-derived CDR1 and CDR2 are MNHEY and SVGAGI. CDR3 length equals 14 residues. The CDR3 sequence is CASSYDPGPYEQYF. CDR3 nucleotide sequence: TGTGCCAGCAGTTATGACCCTGGGCCCTACGAGCAGTACTTC.